This T cell receptor beta chain came from a study of shared clonotypes between healthy human individuals. V was clipped by 4 bases and J by 2 bases; unmatched bases: 5. The CDR3 extends over 15 amino acids. Germline V lookup: CDR1 SGHNT, CDR2 YYREEE (reference sequence). General observations from the study: The rarefaction results pointed to incomplete sorted-subset sequencing despite large depth. Generation probabilities of non-shared clonotypes were lower (relative to those shared by all four donors).

Produced via immunoSEQ multiplex PCR; TCRdb's table is partial and in-frame only. Of more than 2,000,000 clones in the sample, approximately 93% were seen once. Regarding this clone: What it binds is unknown.

Sequencing was performed on naive CD4+ T cells from PBMCs. The sample's subset: CD45RA+ positively selected. V gene TRBV5-4 combines with J gene TRBJ2-3, with 9 positions matching TRBD1. This TCR came from a man aged 18 to 30 in good health. Some clones in this sample may be carry-over from other donors' samples. The CDR3 loop is CASSQDRGVTDTQYF. CDR3 sequence (DNA): TGTGCCAGCAGCCAAGACAGGGGGGTCACAGATACGCAGTATTTT.